The rows below give T cell receptor beta chains drawn from one sample of a study of blood T cell repertoires in COVID-19. TCRdb's table, derived via immunoSEQ multiplex PCR, lists solely in-frame clones and lacks some. The sample has 75,000 to 100,000 clones; 83% are singletons. The sequencing input was peripheral blood. Source of these receptors: a woman aged 80 or over with acute or convalescent COVID-19. CDR3s include the opening cysteine and the closing phenylalanine or tryptophan. D genes are given only for firm matches.

v_call	j_call	d_call	cdr3_aa
TRBV27	TRBJ2-7	TRBD2	CASSFLAGVSEQYF
TRBV6-5	TRBJ1-1	NA	CASSSQSGTEAFF
TRBV7-2	TRBJ2-5	NA	CASSFSSPPETQYF
TRBV5-4	TRBJ2-5	TRBD1	CASSSDRETETQYF
TRBV7-2	TRBJ1-1	TRBD1	CASSLDTDRGFLSNF
TRBV24-1	TRBJ2-3	NA	CATSGPSPGGSTDTQYF
TRBV12-3/TRBV12-4	TRBJ2-7	NA	CASSFTSNYEQYF
TRBV9	TRBJ2-3	TRBD2	CASSVGLAGSSTDTQYF
TRBV19	TRBJ2-3	TRBD2	CASTLSRRGSTDTQYF
TRBV7-8	TRBJ2-7	NA	CASSYRAPHEQYF
TRBV11-3	TRBJ2-7	NA	CASSLGGGTPYEQYF
TRBV5-1	TRBJ2-2	NA	CASTQWDGSDTGELFF
TRBV21-1	TRBJ2-7	NA	CASSKFPSGRSYEQYF
TRBV9	TRBJ2-7	NA	CASSVGVAYEQYF
TRBV28	TRBJ1-1	NA	CASRGTGRGNTEAFF
TRBV19	TRBJ2-7	NA	CASSIGGLLHEQYF
TRBV6-5	TRBJ2-7	NA	CASSYSQGTSYEQYF
TRBV9	TRBJ2-2	TRBD2	CASSVGTSGNTGELFF
TRBV9	TRBJ2-3	NA	CASSARMVTDTQYF
TRBV7-2	TRBJ1-5	NA	CASSLGSGDGNQPQHF
TRBV5-1	TRBJ1-1	NA	CASSPDTMNTEAFF
TRBV19	TRBJ1-5	TRBD1	CASSSRQGVSNQPQHF
TRBV15	TRBJ2-1	TRBD1	CATSRDQGDRGFF
TRBV6-6	TRBJ2-7	NA	CASSYLTWGTYF
TRBV9	TRBJ1-2	TRBD1	CASSPGGNGANYGYTF
TRBV12-2	TRBJ2-1	NA	CASRLVGGYTYEQFF
TRBV9	TRBJ2-1	TRBD1	CASSVGGGPIPYEQFF
TRBV4-2	TRBJ1-2	NA	CASSQEIQGYTF
TRBV28	TRBJ1-1	NA	CASSLPSQAFF
TRBV5-1	TRBJ2-5	TRBD2	CASSFSGNQETQYF
TRBV7-9	TRBJ2-1	TRBD2	CASTPSEGETSGSSHEQFF